This T cell receptor beta chain was profiled in a study of blood T cell repertoires in COVID-19. Study details: Spain, Italy and the United States supplied samples that represented acute and convalescent COVID-19.

Methods used by the authors: Amplification of reference gene primers was used by the study to estimate nucleated cell counts. Clones were sequenced by immunoSEQ multiplex PCR, and TCRdb holds only the in-frame ones, with some missing. The V and J calls and clone size are taken from that table; D and trimming were inferred from the DNA. The sample has roughly 250,000 clones; about four fifths are singletons. V was clipped by 5 bases and J by 5 bases; unmatched bases: 8. The CDR3 sequence is 14 residues long. In germline, CDR1 is SGHTA, CDR2 FQGTGA. The V gene is TRBV7-3, the J gene TRBJ1-1; 7 nucleotides align to TRBD1. Sample: peripheral blood. The TCR sequence derives from a woman of 80 years or more with acute or convalescent COVID-19. DNA for the CDR3: TGTGCCAGCAGCCAAACAGGGGAACGGACTGAAGCTTTCTTT. Translated: CASSQTGERTEAFF.